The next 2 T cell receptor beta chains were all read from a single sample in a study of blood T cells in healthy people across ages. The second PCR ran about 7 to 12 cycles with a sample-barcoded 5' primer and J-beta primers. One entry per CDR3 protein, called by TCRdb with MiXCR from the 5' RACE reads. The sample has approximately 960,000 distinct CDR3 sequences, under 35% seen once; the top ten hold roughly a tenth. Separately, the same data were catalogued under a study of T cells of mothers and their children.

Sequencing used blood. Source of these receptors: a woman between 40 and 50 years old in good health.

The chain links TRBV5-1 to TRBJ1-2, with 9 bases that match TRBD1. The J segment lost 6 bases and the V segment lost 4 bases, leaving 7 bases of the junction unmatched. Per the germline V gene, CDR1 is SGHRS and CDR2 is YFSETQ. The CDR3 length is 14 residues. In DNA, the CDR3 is TGCGCCAGCAGCACCTCACAGGGGGCGAATGGCTACACCTTC. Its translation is CASSTSQGANGYTF.

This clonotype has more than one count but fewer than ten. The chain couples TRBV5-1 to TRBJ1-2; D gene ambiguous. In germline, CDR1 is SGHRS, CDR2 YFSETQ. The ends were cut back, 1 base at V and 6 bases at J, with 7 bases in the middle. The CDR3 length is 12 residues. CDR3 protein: CASSLLDHGYTF. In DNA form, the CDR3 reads TGCGCCAGCAGCTTGTTGGATCATGGCTACACCTTC.